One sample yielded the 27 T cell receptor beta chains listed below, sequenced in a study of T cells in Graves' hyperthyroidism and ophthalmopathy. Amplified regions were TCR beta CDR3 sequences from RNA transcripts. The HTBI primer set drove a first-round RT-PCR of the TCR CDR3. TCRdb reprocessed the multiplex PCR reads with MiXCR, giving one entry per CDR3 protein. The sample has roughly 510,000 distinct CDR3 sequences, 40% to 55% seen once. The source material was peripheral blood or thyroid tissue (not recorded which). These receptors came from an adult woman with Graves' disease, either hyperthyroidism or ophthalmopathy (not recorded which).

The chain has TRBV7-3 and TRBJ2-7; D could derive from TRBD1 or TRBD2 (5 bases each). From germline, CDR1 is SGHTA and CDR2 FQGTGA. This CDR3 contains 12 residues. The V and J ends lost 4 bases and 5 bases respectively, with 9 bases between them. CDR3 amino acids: CASSSGRDEQYF. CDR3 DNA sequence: TGTGCCAGCAGCTCGGGGCGGGACGAGCAGTACTTC.

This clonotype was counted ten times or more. DNA of the CDR3: TGTGCCAGCAGCTTAACCCTCGCGAACACCGGGGAGCTGTTTTTT. It yields the protein CASSLTLANTGELFF. The chain combines TRBV7-3 with TRBJ2-2; D is unclear. V was shortened by 0 bases and J by 0 bases, with 5 bases between the two germline ends. The CDR3 has 15 amino acids. CDR1 is SGHTA, CDR2 FQGTGA, per germline. Using reference TRBV7-3 and TRBJ2-2 for the parts outside the CDR3, the full variable domain is GAGVSQTPSNKVTEKGKYVELRCDPISGHTALYWYRQSLGQGPEFLIYFQGTGAADDSGLPNDRFFAVRPEGSVSTLKIQRTERGDSAVYLCASSLTLANTGELFFGEGSRLTVL.

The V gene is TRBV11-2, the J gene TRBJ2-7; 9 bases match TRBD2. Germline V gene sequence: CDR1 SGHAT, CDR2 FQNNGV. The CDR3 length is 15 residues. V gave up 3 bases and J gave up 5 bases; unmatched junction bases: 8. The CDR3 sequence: CASSFQGLAGDEQYF. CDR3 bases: TGTGCCAGCAGCTTCCAGGGACTAGCCGGCGACGAGCAGTACTTC.

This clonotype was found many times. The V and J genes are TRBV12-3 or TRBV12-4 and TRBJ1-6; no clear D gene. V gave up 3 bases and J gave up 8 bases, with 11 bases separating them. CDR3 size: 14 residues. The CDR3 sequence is CASSLSRTDSPLHF. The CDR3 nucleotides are TGTGCCAGCAGTTTGAGCAGGACCGATTCACCCCTCCACTTT.

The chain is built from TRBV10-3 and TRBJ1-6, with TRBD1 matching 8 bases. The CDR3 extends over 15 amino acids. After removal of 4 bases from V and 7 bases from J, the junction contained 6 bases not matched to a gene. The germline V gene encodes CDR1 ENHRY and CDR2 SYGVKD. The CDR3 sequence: CAISGGQVPNSPLHF. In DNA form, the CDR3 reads TGTGCCATCAGTGGGGGACAGGTTCCAAATTCACCCCTCCACTTT.

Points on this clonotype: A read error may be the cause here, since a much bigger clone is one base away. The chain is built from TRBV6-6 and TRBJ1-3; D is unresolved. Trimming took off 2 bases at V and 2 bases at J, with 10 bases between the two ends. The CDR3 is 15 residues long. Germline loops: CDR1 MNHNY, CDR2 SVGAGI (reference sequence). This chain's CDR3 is CASSYQDLPGNTIYF. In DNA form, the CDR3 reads TGTGCCAGCAGTTACCAGGATCTCCCTGGAAACACCATATATTTT.

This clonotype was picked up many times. CDR3 nucleotide sequence: TGTGCCAGCAGTCAGACAGGGGCTGGGGCCAACGTCCTGACTTTC. This codes for CASSQTGAGANVLTF. V is TRBV7-9 and J is TRBJ2-6, with TRBD1 identical over 8 bases. Germline CDR1 and CDR2: SEHNR and FQNEAQ (reference sequence). J lost 2 bases, V lost 6 bases, and 3 bases had no gene match. The length of the CDR3 is 15 residues.

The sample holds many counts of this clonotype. Written as DNA, the CDR3 is TGTGCCAGCAGCCCCGCCCCCGGGACATGGGGCGGCTACACCTTC. It specifies CASSPAPGTWGGYTF. V is TRBV9 and J is TRBJ1-2; D possibly corresponds to TRBD1 (6 bases). The CDR3 length is 15 residues. The ends were cut back, 4 bases at V and 8 bases at J, with 21 bases in the middle. Germline V gene data show CDR1 as SGDLS and CDR2 as YYNGEE.

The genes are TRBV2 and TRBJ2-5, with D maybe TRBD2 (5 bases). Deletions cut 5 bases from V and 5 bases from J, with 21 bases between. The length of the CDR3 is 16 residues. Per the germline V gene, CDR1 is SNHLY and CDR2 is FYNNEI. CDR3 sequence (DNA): TGTGCCAGCAGTTCGGAGGTGGGAAACACCGGGGAGACCCAGTACTTC. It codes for CASSSEVGNTGETQYF.

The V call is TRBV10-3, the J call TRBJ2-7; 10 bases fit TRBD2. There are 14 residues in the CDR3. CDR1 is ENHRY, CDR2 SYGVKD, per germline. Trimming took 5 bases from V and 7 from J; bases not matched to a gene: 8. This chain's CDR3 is CAISPSVAGGEQYF. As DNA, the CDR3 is TGTGCCATCAGTCCTAGTGTAGCGGGAGGTGAGCAGTACTTC.

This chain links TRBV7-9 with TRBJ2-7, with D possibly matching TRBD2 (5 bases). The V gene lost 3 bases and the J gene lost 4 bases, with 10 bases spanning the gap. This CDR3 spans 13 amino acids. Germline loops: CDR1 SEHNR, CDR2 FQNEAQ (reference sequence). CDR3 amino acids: CASSFEGLYEQYF. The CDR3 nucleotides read TGTGCCAGCAGCTTTGAGGGTTTATACGAGCAGTACTTC.

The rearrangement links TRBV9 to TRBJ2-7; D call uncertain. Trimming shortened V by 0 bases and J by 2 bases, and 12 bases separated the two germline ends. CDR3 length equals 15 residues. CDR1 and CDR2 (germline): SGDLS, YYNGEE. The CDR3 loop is CASSVGAGRPYEQYF. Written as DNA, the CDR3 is TGTGCCAGCAGCGTAGGTGCAGGACGTCCCTACGAGCAGTACTTC.

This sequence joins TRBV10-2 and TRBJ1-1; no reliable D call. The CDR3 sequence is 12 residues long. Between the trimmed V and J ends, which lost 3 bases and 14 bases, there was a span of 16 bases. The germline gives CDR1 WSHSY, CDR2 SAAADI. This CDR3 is CASSDGSPGGFF. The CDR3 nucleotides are TGCGCCAGCAGTGATGGCAGTCCGGGAGGGTTCTTT.

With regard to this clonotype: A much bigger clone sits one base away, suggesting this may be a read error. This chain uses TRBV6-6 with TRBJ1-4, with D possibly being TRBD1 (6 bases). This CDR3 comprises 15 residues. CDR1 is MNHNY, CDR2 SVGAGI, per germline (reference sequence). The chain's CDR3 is CASNPRGGGNEELFF. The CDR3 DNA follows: TGTGCCAGCAACCCTCGTGGGGGCGGGAATGAAGAACTGTTTTTT.

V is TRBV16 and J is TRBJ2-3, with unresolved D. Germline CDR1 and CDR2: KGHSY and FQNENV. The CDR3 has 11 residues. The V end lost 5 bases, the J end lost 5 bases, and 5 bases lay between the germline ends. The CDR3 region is CASSARDTQYF. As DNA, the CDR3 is TGTGCCAGCAGCGCCCGAGATACGCAGTATTTT.

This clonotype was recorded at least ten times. The CDR3 protein is CAISERRENTEAFF. The CDR3 DNA reads as TGTGCCATCAGTGAAAGGCGGGAAAACACTGAAGCTTTCTTT. V and J are TRBV10-3 and TRBJ1-1; D ambiguous. V was trimmed by 3 bases and J by 2 bases, leaving 10 bases between them. Germline V gene sequence: CDR1 ENHRY, CDR2 SYGVKD. The CDR3 runs to 14 residues.

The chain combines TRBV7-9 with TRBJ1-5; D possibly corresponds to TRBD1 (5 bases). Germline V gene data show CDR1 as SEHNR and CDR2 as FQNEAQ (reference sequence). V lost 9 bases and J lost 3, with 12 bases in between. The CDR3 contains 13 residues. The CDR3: CASRGQFNQPQHF. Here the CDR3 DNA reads TGTGCCAGTAGAGGACAATTCAATCAGCCCCAGCATTTT.

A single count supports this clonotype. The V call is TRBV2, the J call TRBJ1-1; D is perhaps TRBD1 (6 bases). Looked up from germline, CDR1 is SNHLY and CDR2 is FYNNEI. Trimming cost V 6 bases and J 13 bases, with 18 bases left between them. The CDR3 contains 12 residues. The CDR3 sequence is CASSATGTRVFF. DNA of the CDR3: TGTGCCAGCAGCGCTACAGGGACTCGGGTTTTCTTT.

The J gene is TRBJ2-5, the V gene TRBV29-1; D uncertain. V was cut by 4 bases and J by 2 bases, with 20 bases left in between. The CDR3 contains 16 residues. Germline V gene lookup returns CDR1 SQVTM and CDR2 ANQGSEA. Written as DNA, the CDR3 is TGCAGCGTTGTACCTCCAGTAGAAGCCCTTCAAGAGACCCAGTACTTC. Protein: CSVVPPVEALQETQYF.

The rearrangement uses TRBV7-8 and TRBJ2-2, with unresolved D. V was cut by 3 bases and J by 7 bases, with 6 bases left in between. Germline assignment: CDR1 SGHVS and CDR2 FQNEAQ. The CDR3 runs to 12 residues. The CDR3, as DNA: TGTGCCAGCAGCTTTCTTGACGGGGAGCTGTTTTTT. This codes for CASSFLDGELFF. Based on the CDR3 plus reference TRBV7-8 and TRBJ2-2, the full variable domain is GAGVSQSPRYKVAKRGQDVALRCDPISGHVSLFWYQQALGQGPEFLTYFQNEAQLDKSGLPSDRFFAERPEGSVSTLKIQRTQQEDSAVYLCASSFLDGELFFGEGSRLTVL.

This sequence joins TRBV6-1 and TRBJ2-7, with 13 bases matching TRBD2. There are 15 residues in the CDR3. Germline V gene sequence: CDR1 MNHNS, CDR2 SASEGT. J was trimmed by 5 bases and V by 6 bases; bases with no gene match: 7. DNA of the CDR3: TGTGCCAGCAGGGCCGGACTAGCGGGAGCCCACGAGCAGTACTTC. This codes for CASRAGLAGAHEQYF.

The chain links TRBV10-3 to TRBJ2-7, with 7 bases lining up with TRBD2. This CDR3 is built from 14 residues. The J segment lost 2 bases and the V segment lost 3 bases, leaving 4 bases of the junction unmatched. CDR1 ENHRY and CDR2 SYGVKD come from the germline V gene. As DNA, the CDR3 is TGTGCCATCAGTGACAGGGCGGGGGCCTACGAGCAGTACTTC. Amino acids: CAISDRAGAYEQYF.

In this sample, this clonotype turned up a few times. The CDR3 DNA is TGTGCCTGGAGTCTCAGTGTCAATCAGCCCCAGCATTTT. Protein sequence: CAWSLSVNQPQHF. The gene calls are TRBV30 and TRBJ1-5, with D unclear. Per the germline V gene, CDR1 is GTSNPN and CDR2 is SVGIG (reference sequence). Deletions cut 2 bases from V and 3 bases from J, with 8 bases between. CDR3 length equals 13 residues.

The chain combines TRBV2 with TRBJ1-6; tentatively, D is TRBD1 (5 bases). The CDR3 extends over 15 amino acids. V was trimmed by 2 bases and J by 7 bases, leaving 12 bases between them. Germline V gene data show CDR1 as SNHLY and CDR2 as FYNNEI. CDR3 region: CASSERAGQNSPLHF. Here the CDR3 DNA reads TGTGCCAGCAGTGAACGGGCAGGGCAGAATTCACCCCTCCACTTT. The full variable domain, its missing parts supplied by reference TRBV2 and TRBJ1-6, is EPEVTQTPSHQVTQMGQEVILRCVPISNHLYFYWYRQILGQKVEFLVSFYNNEISEKSEIFDDQFSVERPDGSNFTLKIRSTKLEDSAMYFCASSERAGQNSPLHFGNGTRLTVT.

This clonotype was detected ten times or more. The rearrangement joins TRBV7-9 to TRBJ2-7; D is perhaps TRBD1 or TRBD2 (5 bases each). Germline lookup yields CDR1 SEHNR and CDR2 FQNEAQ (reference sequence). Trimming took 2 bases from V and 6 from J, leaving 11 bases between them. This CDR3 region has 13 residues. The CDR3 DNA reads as TGTGCCAGCAGCTTAAATTTAGGGACCGAGCAGTACTTC. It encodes CASSLNLGTEQYF.

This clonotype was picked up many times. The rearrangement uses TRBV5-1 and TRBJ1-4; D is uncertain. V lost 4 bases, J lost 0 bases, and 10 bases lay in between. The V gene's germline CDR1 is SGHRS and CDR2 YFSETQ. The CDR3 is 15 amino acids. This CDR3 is CASSLTATTNEKLFF. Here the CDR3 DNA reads TGCGCCAGCAGCCTCACAGCTACAACTAATGAAAAACTGTTTTTT.

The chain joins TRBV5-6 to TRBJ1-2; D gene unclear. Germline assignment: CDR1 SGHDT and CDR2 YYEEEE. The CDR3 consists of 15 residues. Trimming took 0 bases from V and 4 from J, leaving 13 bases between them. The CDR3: CASSLGGTSGYGYTF. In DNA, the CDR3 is TGTGCCAGCAGCTTGGGAGGAACATCTGGCTATGGCTACACCTTC.